This T cell receptor (beta chain) was recovered during a study of T cells in Graves' hyperthyroidism and ophthalmopathy. Findings of the study overall: Onset of ophthalmopathy came a median roughly 6 months after the model predicted it. From stable hyperthyroidism, ophthalmopathy was set apart by a 13 V-J model.

This clonotype was seen at least ten times. Antigen specificity is unknown. Stable hyperthyroidism: no ophthalmopathy progression over 18 months of follow-up. Source material for PBMCs was 10 ml fresh peripheral blood. This CDR3 is built from 13 residues. CDR1 is SGHRS and CDR2 is YFSETQ in the germline V gene. With 3 bases clipped from V and 8 bases from J, the junction kept 6 bases outside the gene matches. RNA transcripts provided the source from which TCR beta CDR3 regions were amplified. HTBI primers drove first-round RT-PCR of the TCR CDR3. TCRdb re-analysed the multiplex PCR reads in MiXCR, keeping a single row per CDR3 protein. This repertoire shows 350,000 or so distinct CDR3 sequences, 21% found once; its top ten account for 50%.

This TCR came from a woman between 45 and 60 years old with Graves' hyperthyroidism. The sample consisted of blood. The rearrangement uses TRBV5-1 and TRBJ1-2, with 8 bases fitting TRBD1. The CDR3 loop is CASSSTGGPGYTF. CDR3 coding DNA: TGCGCCAGCAGCTCTACAGGGGGGCCAGGCTACACCTTC. The variable domain in full, completed from reference TRBV5-1 and TRBJ1-2, reads KAGVTQTPRYLIKTRGQQVTLSCSPISGHRSVSWYQQTPGQGLQFLFEYFSETQRNKGNFPGRFSGRQFSNSRSEMNVSTLELGDSALYLCASSSTGGPGYTFGSGTRLTVV.